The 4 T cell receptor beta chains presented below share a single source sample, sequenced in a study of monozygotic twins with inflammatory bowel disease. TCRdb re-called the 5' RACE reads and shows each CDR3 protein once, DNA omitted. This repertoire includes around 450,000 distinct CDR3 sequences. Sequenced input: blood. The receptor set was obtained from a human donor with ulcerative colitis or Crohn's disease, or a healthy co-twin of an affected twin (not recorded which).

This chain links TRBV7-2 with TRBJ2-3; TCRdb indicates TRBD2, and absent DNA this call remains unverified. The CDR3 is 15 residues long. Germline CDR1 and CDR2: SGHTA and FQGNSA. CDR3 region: CASSLGAGVTDTQYF.

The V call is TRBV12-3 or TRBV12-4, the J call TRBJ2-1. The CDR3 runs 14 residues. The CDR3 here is CASSLVASQYGQFF.

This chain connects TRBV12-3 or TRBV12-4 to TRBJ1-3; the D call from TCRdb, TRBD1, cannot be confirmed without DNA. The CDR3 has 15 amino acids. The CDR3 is CASSRQGAYRSTIYF.

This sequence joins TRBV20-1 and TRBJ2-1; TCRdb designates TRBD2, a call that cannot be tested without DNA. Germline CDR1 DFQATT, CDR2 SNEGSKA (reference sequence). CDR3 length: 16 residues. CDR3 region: CSARMALAGSYNEQFF.